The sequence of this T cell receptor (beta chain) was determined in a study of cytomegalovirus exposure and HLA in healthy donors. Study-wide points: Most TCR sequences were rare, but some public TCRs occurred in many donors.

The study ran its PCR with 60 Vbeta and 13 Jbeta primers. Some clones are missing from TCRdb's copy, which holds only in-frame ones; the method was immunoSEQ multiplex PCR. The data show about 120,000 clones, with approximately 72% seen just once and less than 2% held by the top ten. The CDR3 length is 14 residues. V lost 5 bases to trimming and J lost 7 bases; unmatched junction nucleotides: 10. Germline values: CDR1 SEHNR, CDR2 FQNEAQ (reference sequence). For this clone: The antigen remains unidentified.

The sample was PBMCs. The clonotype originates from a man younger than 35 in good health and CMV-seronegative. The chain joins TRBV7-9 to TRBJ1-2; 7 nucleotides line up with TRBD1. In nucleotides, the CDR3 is TGTGCCAGCAGCCGGGGTACCAGGGGGGTTGGCTACACCTTC. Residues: CASSRGTRGVGYTF.